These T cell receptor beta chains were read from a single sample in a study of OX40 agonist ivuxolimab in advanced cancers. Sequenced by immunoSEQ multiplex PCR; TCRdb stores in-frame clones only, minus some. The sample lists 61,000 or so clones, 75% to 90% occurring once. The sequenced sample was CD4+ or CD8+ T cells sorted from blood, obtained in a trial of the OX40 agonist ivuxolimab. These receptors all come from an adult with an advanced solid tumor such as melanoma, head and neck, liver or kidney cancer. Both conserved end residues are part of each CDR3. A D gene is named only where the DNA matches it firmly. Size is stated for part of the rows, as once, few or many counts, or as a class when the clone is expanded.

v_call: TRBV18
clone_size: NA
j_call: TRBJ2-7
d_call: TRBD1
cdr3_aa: CASSRGQGYEQYF
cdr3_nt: TGTGCCAGCTCACGGGGACAGGGCTACGAGCAGTACTTC

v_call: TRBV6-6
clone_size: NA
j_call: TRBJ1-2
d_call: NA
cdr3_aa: CASSYEGTYGYTF
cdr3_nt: TGTGCCAGCAGTTACGAAGGTACCTATGGCTACACCTTC

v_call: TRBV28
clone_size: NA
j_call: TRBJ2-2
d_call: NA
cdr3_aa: CASSRPGDNTGELFF
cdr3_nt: TGTGCCAGCAGTAGGCCGGGCGACAACACCGGGGAGCTGTTTTTT

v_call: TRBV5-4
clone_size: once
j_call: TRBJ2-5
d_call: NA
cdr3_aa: CASSADPAPKKETQYF
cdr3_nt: TGTGCCAGCAGCGCCGATCCCGCTCCGAAAAAGGAGACCCAGTACTTC

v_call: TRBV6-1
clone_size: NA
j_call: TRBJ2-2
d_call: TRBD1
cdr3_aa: CAGMAGTGATGELFF
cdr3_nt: TGTGCGGGAATGGCCGGGACAGGGGCCACCGGGGAGCTGTTTTTT

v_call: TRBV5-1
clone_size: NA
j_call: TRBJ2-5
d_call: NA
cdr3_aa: CASSPTQGTQETQYF
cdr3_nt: TGCGCCAGCAGCCCGACTCAGGGGACCCAAGAGACCCAGTACTTC

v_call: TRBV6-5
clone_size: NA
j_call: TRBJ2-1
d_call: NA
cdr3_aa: CASSYRYPYNEQFF
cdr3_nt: TGTGCCAGCAGTTACCGCTACCCCTACAATGAGCAGTTCTTC

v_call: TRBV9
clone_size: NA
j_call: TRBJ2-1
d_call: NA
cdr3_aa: CASSETPQGSYNEQFF
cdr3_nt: TGTGCCAGCAGCGAGACACCCCAGGGGTCGTACAATGAGCAGTTCTTC

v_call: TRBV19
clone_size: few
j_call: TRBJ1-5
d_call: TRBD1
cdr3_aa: CASRDRGRQPQHF
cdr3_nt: TGTGCCAGTAGGGACAGGGGTCGTCAGCCCCAGCATTTT

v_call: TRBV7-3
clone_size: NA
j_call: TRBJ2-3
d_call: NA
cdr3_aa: CASSLTASTDTQYF
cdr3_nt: TGTGCCAGCAGCTTAACAGCTAGCACAGATACGCAGTATTTT

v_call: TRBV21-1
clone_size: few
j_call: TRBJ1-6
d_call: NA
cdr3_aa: CASKNPPGGDRNSPLHF
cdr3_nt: TGTGCCAGCAAAAACCCGCCGGGGGGGGACCGAAATTCACCCCTCCACTTT

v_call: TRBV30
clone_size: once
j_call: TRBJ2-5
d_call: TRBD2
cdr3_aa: CAWSVALTSGGFETQYF
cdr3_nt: TGTGCCTGGAGTGTAGCCCTCACTAGCGGGGGTTTTGAGACCCAGTACTTC

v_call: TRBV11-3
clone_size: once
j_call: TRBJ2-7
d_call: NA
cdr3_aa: CASSSKFSYEQYF
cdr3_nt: TGTGCCAGCAGCTCCAAGTTCTCCTACGAGCAGTACTTC

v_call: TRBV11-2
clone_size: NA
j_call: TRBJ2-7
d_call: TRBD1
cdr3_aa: CASSSAGTGIYEQYF
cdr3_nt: TGTGCCAGCAGCTCCGCCGGGACAGGGATCTACGAGCAGTACTTC